Following are 19 T cell receptor beta chains from one sample sequenced in a study of CD8+CD57+ T cells in acquired aplastic anemia. Using genomic DNA as the template, TCR beta VDJ and CDR3 profiling was carried out. TCRdb re-derived calls from the reads in MiXCR, one entry per CDR3 protein. The data hold about 150,000 distinct CDR3 sequences, with 40% to 60% observed a single time. Sequenced patients had shown CD8+CD57+ cell expansion by flow cytometry. Specimen: sorted CD4+, CD8+, or CD8+CD57+ T cells (not recorded which) from PBMCs. All receptors derive from a human donor with aplastic anemia.

This chain uses TRBV20-1 with TRBJ2-7, with D possibly TRBD2 on 6 matching bases. V was shortened by 7 bases and J by 7 bases, with 20 bases between the two germline ends. Germline loops: CDR1 DFQATT, CDR2 SNEGSKA (reference sequence). This CDR3 region has 13 residues. In DNA form, the CDR3 reads TGCAGTGGCGGGAACGGGCCCAGCGGGGAGCAGTACTTC. Amino acid sequence: CSGGNGPSGEQYF.

On this clonotype itself: Being one base from a much bigger clone, this may be a read error. Here the CDR3 omits its conserved ending phenylalanine or tryptophan, so a read error is the likely source. The rearrangement uses TRBV5-6 and TRBJ1-5; D is undetermined. CDR3 size: 15 residues. Trimming removed 1 base at V and 0 bases at J, with 8 bases between. Per germline, CDR1 SGHDT and CDR2 YYEEEE. For the CDR3, the DNA is TGTGCCAGCAGCTTGAGCGACTATAGCAATCAGCCCCAGCATTCT. It specifies CASSLSDYSNQPQHS.

This clonotype was counted many times. The chain has TRBV7-8 and TRBJ2-1; possible D gene TRBD1, 6 bases. Trimming shortened V by 2 bases and J by 10 bases, and 9 bases separated the two germline ends. The CDR3 length is 12 residues. The germline V gene encodes CDR1 SGHVS and CDR2 FQNEAQ. The CDR3 DNA reads TGTGCCAGCAGCTTATTGACAGGAGAGCAGTTCTTC. It codes for CASSLLTGEQFF.

The chain has TRBV10-3 and TRBJ1-2, with a tentative D call TRBD1 (5 bases). Germline V gives CDR1 ENHRY, CDR2 SYGVKD. V was shortened by 3 bases and J by 4 bases, with 9 bases between the two germline ends. The CDR3 runs to 13 residues. CDR3 loop: CAISDLGTYGYTF. CDR3 DNA sequence: TGTGCCATCAGTGATTTGGGGACCTATGGCTACACCTTC.

This sequence joins TRBV9 and TRBJ1-6; D is perhaps TRBD1 (5 bases). Germline V gene data show CDR1 as SGDLS and CDR2 as YYNGEE. The CDR3 consists of 13 residues. V lost 0 bases and J 16 bases, leaving 14 bases between the germline ends. For the CDR3, the DNA is TGTGCCAGCAGCGTAGACGCGGGGGACCGTCTCCACTTT. As protein: CASSVDAGDRLHF.

The chain employs TRBV20-1 and TRBJ2-5; 10 bases line up with TRBD2. The V and J ends lost 3 bases and 4 bases, in that order; junction bases with no gene match: 14. The V gene's germline CDR1 is DFQATT and CDR2 SNEGSKA (reference sequence). The CDR3 is made up of 17 amino acids. The CDR3 here is CSARASVLAGVAETQYF. For the CDR3, the DNA is TGCAGTGCTAGGGCCTCGGTGCTAGCGGGAGTAGCAGAGACCCAGTACTTC.

This clonotype was detected only a few times. This may be a read error, as it is one base from a much larger clone. The chain links TRBV7-9 to TRBJ2-7; D unresolved. From germline, CDR1 is SEHNR and CDR2 FQNEAQ (reference sequence). This CDR3 comprises 13 residues. The CDR3: CASKADSPYEQYF. CDR3 nucleotides: TGCGCCAGCAAGGCGGATAGCCCCTACGAGCAGTACTTC.

Of note for this clonotype: One junction end does not reproduce the germline sequence, and a read error may be involved. The V gene is TRBV7-8, the J gene TRBJ2-2; 7 nucleotides match TRBD1. The germline V gene encodes CDR1 SGHVS and CDR2 FQNEAQ. The CDR3 consists of 11 residues. The CDR3 spells CASRNSGGLFF. CDR3 bases: TGTGCCAGCAGGAACTCAGGGGGGCTGTTTTTT. Full variable domain (remainder filled in from reference TRBV7-8 and TRBJ2-2): GAGVSQSPRYKVAKRGQDVALRCDPISGHVSLFWYQQALGQGPEFLTYFQNEAQLDKSGLPSDRFFAERPEGSVSTLKIQRTQQEDSAVYLCASRNSGGLFFGEGSRLTVL.

This chain links TRBV11-1 with TRBJ2-3; 11 bases agree with TRBD1. CDR1 is SGHAT and CDR2 is FQDESV in the germline V gene (reference sequence). Losses at the gene ends were 1 base for V and 4 bases for J; bases not matched to a gene: 4. There are 16 residues in the CDR3. CDR3 region: CASSLVGQGAADTQYF. In DNA form, the CDR3 reads TGTGCCAGCAGCTTAGTTGGACAGGGGGCAGCAGATACGCAGTATTTT.

The chain combines TRBV6-5 with TRBJ2-3; D is ambiguous. The germline V gene encodes CDR1 MNHEY and CDR2 SVGAGI. Trimming pared 7 bases from V and 2 bases from J, leaving 13 bases between. The CDR3 totals 14 residues. The DNA for the CDR3 is TGTGCCAGCAATTCAAGGCCGGACACAGATACGCAGTATTTT. This codes for CASNSRPDTDTQYF.

This chain links TRBV28 with TRBJ2-5; 8 nucleotides match TRBD1. CDR3 length: 17 amino acids. Germline-derived CDR1 and CDR2 are MDHEN and SYDVKM. Trimming removed 3 bases from V and 1 base from J; junction bases left unmatched: 10. CDR3: CASSFGQGEPSQETQYF. Written as DNA, the CDR3 is TGTGCCAGCAGTTTTGGACAGGGCGAACCCAGCCAAGAGACCCAGTACTTC.

This clonotype has a handful of counts. The rearrangement joins TRBV2 to TRBJ2-2; no clear D gene. This CDR3 spans 12 amino acids. Trimming pared 6 bases from V and 6 bases from J, leaving 8 bases between. CDR1 and CDR2 from the germline V gene are SNHLY and FYNNEI. The CDR3 DNA sequence: TGTGCCAGCAGGGAGATGCCCGGGGAGCTGTTTTTT. Translation: CASREMPGELFF.

This clonotype has ten or more counts. The genes are TRBV9 and TRBJ1-2, with 8 bases identical to TRBD1. This CDR3 contains 14 residues. The V and J ends lost 1 base and 6 bases, in that order; junction bases with no gene match: 5. The germline CDR1 and CDR2 sequences are SGDLS and YYNGEE. The CDR3 sequence: CASSVQGAGDGYTF. The CDR3 DNA sequence: TGTGCCAGCAGCGTACAGGGGGCGGGAGATGGCTACACCTTC. Drawing the rest from reference TRBV9 and TRBJ1-2, the complete variable domain is DSGVTQTPKHLITATGQRVTLRCSPRSGDLSVYWYQQSLDQGLQFLIQYYNGEERAKGNILERFSAQQFPDLHSELNLSSLELGDSALYFCASSVQGAGDGYTFGSGTRLTVV.

Ten or more counts support this clonotype. This rearrangement joins TRBV12-3 or TRBV12-4 to TRBJ2-5; 11 positions agree with TRBD2. This CDR3 comprises 19 residues. With 5 bases clipped from V and 0 bases from J, the junction kept 14 bases outside the gene matches. Written as DNA, the CDR3 is TGTGCCAGCAGTATCACCCCCCCGGGACTAGCGGCGGACCAAGAGACCCAGTACTTC. Translation gives CASSITPPGLAADQETQYF.

This clonotype showed up many times. J is TRBJ1-5 and V is TRBV15; TRBD1 aligns across 7 bases. The CDR3 is 17 amino acids. Germline values: CDR1 LNHNV, CDR2 YYDKDF (reference sequence). After removal of 1 base from V and 3 bases from J, the junction contained 9 bases not matched to a gene. This CDR3 is CATSRAGTGENNQPQHF. Written as DNA, the CDR3 is TGTGCCACCAGCAGAGCCGGAACAGGGGAGAACAATCAGCCCCAGCATTTT. Based on the CDR3 plus reference TRBV15 and TRBJ1-5, the full variable domain is DAMVIQNPRYQVTQFGKPVTLSCSQTLNHNVMYWYQQKSSQAPKLLFHYYDKDFNNEADTPDNFQSRRPNTSFCFLDIRSPGLGDTAMYLCATSRAGTGENNQPQHFGDGTRLSIL.

The table lists this clonotype with many counts. The chain combines TRBV12-3 or TRBV12-4 with TRBJ2-2; 7 bases are a match to TRBD1. Trimming cost V 6 bases and J 0 bases; bases outside gene matches: 7. The CDR3 sequence is 16 residues long. The CDR3 sequence: CASRLTGDPNTGELFF. The CDR3 DNA sequence: TGTGCCAGCAGACTCACAGGGGATCCGAACACCGGGGAGCTGTTTTTT.

As to this clonotype: This sequence may be a read error, since a much larger clone differs from it by one base. The V and J genes are TRBV11-2 and TRBJ2-5, with D possibly matching TRBD1 (5 bases). The CDR3 totals 17 residues. Germline V gives CDR1 SGHAT, CDR2 FQNNGV. This CDR3 reads CASSFTGHSIGQGTQYF. The CDR3 coding sequence is TGTGCCAGCAGCTTTACCGGACATAGCATCGGGCAAGGGACCCAGTACTTC.

The V call is TRBV7-9, the J call TRBJ2-1; D gene ambiguous. Deletions cut 5 bases from V and 5 bases from J, with 10 bases between. The CDR3 covers 13 residues. Germline values: CDR1 SEHNR, CDR2 FQNEAQ (reference sequence). CDR3 residues: CASSQASDNEQFF. CDR3 in DNA: TGTGCCAGCAGCCAAGCCTCTGACAATGAGCAGTTCTTC.

The chain uses TRBV5-6 and TRBJ2-7; TRBD2 agrees at 11 bases. V shed 3 bases and J 5 bases; nucleotides not matched to a gene: 4. The CDR3 runs to 14 residues. Germline CDR1 SGHDT, CDR2 YYEEEE. CDR3 residues: CASSYPGLADEQYF. In DNA, the CDR3 is TGTGCCAGCAGCTACCCGGGACTAGCGGACGAGCAGTACTTC.